The present T cell receptor (beta chain) was sequenced within a study of CD4 T cells in relation to SARS-CoV-2 and coronaviruses. TCRdb keeps only in-frame clones here, not all; method: immunoSEQ multiplex PCR. Found here are under 70,000 clones, just over 85% of them singletons; the top ten hold around 1.5%. CD4+ T cells from unexposed donors were obtained before the COVID-19 pandemic (2011-2018). The CDR3 is made up of 14 amino acids. Germline CDR1 is SGHAT and CDR2 is FQNNGV. V lost 1 base, J lost 5 bases, and 5 bases stayed unmatched. The chain links TRBV11-2 to TRBJ2-7; 7 bases map to TRBD2. Material for sequencing was memory CD4+ T cells from PBMCs. This sequence originates from a human donor in good health. CDR3 sequence: CASSLGTRTNEQYF. In DNA, the CDR3 is TGTGCCAGCAGCTTAGGGACTAGAACAAACGAGCAGTACTTC.